This T cell receptor beta chain was sequenced in a study of response to subunit inactivated influenza vaccine. Regarding the study as a whole: Every seasonal influenza vaccination brings in few new T cells, the authors suggested.

To note about this clonotype: Its cognate antigen is unknown.

MiXCR, applied by TCRdb to the RT-PCR reads, yields one record per CDR3 protein. The table has hundreds of thousands of distinct CDR3 sequences, about 7.6% seen once; the top ten hold 13%. The CDR3 spans 16 residues. CDR1 and CDR2 (germline): DFQATT, SNEGSKA (reference sequence). Germline trimming cut 1 base from V and 6 bases from J; bases unmatched to any gene: 12. J is TRBJ2-1 and V is TRBV20-1; 7 bases match TRBD2. The clonotype was recovered from a man aged 45 to 75 who received an inactivated influenza vaccine. The material was PBMCs from blood, obtained around 2 years after vaccination. The CDR3 region is CSARVGGGVLSNEQFF. CDR3 nucleotide sequence: TGCAGTGCTAGAGTGGGCGGGGGTGTTCTCTCCAATGAGCAGTTCTTC.